Listed here are 4 T cell receptor beta chains from one sample, sequenced in a study of OX40 agonist ivuxolimab in advanced cancers. The table came from immunoSEQ multiplex PCR; TCRdb's copy has only in-frame clones and leaves some out. The data hold 75,000 to 100,000 clones, with roughly nine tenths observed a single time. The sample was CD4+ or CD8+ T cells sorted from blood, taken in a trial of the OX40 agonist ivuxolimab. The receptors shown here come from an adult with an advanced solid tumor such as melanoma, head and neck, liver or kidney cancer.

The chain combines TRBV14 with TRBJ2-7; 7 nucleotides match TRBD1. CDR1 is SGHDN and CDR2 is FVKESK in the germline V gene. This CDR3 comprises 13 residues. Losses at the gene ends were 4 bases for V and 9 bases for J; bases not matched to a gene: 9. CDR3 sequence (DNA): TGTGCCAGCAGCCGACGGACAGGATCGAGGCAGTACTTC. As protein: CASSRRTGSRQYF. Full variable domain (outside the CDR3, taken from reference TRBV14 and TRBJ2-7): EAGVTQFPSHSVIEKGQTVTLRCDPISGHDNLYWYRRVMGKEIKFLLHFVKESKQDESGMPNNRFLAERTGGTYSTLKVQPAELEDSGVYFCASSRRTGSRQYFGPGTRLTVT.

This chain uses TRBV30 with TRBJ2-6, with 9 bases identical to TRBD2. V was clipped by 5 bases and J by 3 bases; unmatched bases: 5. Germline V gene lookup returns CDR1 GTSNPN and CDR2 SVGIG (reference sequence). The CDR3 length is 15 residues. The CDR3: CAWASGGSGANVLTF. In nucleotides, the CDR3 is TGTGCCTGGGCGAGCGGGGGGAGTGGGGCCAACGTCCTGACTTTC.

V gene TRBV30 combines with J gene TRBJ2-5; D perhaps matches TRBD1 (6 bases). The V end lost 3 bases, the J end lost 4 bases, and 12 bases lay between the germline ends. In germline, CDR1 is GTSNPN, CDR2 SVGIG (reference sequence). The CDR3 runs 13 residues. The CDR3 here is CAWSLLGGETQYF. CDR3 nucleotide sequence: TGTGCCTGGAGCCTACTAGGGGGAGAGACCCAGTACTTC.

The chain links TRBV6-6 to TRBJ1-5, with D perhaps matching TRBD1 (5 bases). Germline V gives CDR1 MNHNY, CDR2 SVGAGI (reference sequence). This CDR3 comprises 16 residues. The V end lost 6 bases, the J end lost 4 bases, and 19 bases lay between the germline ends. The CDR3 loop reads CASRDLRRGSNQPQHF. Written as DNA, the CDR3 is TGTGCCAGCAGGGACCTTAGGAGGGGATCAAATCAGCCCCAGCATTTT.